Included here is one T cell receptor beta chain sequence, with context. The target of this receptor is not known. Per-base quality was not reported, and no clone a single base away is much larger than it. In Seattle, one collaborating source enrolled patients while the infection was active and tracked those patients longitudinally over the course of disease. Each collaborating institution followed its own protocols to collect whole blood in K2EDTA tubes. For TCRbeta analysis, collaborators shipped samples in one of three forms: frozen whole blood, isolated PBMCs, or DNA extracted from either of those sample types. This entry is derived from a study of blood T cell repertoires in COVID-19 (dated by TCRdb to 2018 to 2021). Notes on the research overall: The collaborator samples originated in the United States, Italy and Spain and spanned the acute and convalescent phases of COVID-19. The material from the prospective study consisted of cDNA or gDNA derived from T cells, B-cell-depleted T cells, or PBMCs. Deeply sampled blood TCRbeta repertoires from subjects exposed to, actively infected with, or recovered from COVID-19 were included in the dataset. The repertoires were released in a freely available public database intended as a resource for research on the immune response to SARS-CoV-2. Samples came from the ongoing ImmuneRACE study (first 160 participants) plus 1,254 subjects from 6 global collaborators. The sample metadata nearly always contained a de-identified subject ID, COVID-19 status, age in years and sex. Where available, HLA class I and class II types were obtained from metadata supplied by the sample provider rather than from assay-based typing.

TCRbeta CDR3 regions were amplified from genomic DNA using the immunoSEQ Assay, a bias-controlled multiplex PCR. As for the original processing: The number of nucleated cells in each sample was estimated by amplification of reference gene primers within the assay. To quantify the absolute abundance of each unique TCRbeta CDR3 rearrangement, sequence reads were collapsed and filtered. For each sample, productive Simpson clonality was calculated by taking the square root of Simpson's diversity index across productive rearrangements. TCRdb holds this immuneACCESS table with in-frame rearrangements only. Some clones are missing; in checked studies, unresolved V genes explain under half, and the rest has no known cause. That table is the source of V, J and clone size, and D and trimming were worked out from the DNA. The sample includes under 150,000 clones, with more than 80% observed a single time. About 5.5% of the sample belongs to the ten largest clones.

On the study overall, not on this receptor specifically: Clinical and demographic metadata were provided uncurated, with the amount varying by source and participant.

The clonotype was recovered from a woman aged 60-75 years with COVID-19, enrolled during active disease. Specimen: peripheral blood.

The CDR3 is CASIEDRTNYGYTF. The nucleotide sequence is given as TGTGCCAGCATAGAAGACAGGACCAACTATGGCTACACCTTC. The sequence is built from TRBV2 and TRBJ1-2; possibly the D gene is TRBD1, per 6 matching bases. The germline V gene specifies SNHLY as CDR1 and FYNNEI as CDR2. The CDR3 contains 14 residues, cysteine and phenylalanine counted. CDR3 DNA is the only sequence kept; it has 42 bases, read in frame from the first base. The junction shows trimming of 7 bases on V and 2 bases on J, plus 14 bases between the germline ends.